This TCR beta chain was identified in a study of OX40 agonist ivuxolimab in advanced cancers. Of note for this clone: Its antigen remains unidentified. At one end the junction does not follow the germline gene, possibly because of a read error.

CDR3 size: 14 residues. CDR1 LNHDA and CDR2 SQIVND come from the germline V gene (reference sequence). Libraries were prepared by immunoSEQ multiplex PCR; TCRdb keeps only in-frame clonotypes and omits some of them. The profile shows about 150,000 clones, roughly 92% of them singletons. Whole-study findings and limits: In the 0.1 to 3.0 mg/kg range, CD4+ and CD8+ blood T cells had expanded clonally by week 6.

The V call is TRBV19, the J call TRBJ1-6; D remains ambiguous. The sequencing here drew on CD4+ or CD8+ T cells sorted from blood, taken in a trial of the OX40 agonist ivuxolimab. The clonotype was recovered from an adult with an advanced solid tumor such as melanoma, head and neck, liver or kidney cancer. The CDR3 coding sequence is TGTGCCAGTAGTATAGATCGGGTAGGGTGGCCCTCTGACTTT. As protein: CASSIDRVGWPSDF.